Shown below are 29 T cell receptor beta chains from a single sample sequenced in a study of shared clonotypes between healthy human individuals. Here immunoSEQ multiplex PCR was the method, and the copy in TCRdb shows in-frame clones only, minus some. The table has around 1.1 million clones, 75% to 85% seen once. The sequenced sample consisted of memory CD4+ T cells from PBMCs. The subset was: CD45RA-negative fraction. The receptors derive from a man younger than 30 in good health. Some clones in this sample may be carry-over from other donors' samples.

V gene TRBV5-6 combines with J gene TRBJ1-2; 10 nucleotides align to TRBD1. Trimming at V came to 6 bases and at J to 8 bases, leaving 13 bases not matched to a gene. This CDR3 contains 15 residues. The V gene's germline CDR1 is SGHDT and CDR2 YYEEEE. The CDR3 bases are TGTGCCAGCAATTTTCCGGGACAGGGGATGGGAGGCTACACCTTC. Protein product: CASNFPGQGMGGYTF. Full variable domain (rest looked up from reference TRBV5-6 and TRBJ1-2): DAGVTQSPTHLIKTRGQQVTLRCSPKSGHDTVSWYQQALGQGPQFIFQYYEEEERQRGNFPDRFSGHQFPNYSSELNVNALLLGDSALYLCASNFPGQGMGGYTFGSGTRLTVV.

This clone was found once. J is TRBJ2-1 and V is TRBV12-5, with D unresolved. Trimming pared 7 bases from V and 8 bases from J, leaving 15 bases between. CDR3 length: 13 residues. Germline V gene data show CDR1 as LGHNT and CDR2 as FRNRAP. The CDR3 bases are TGTGCTAGTGCGCTATCCAGTGTCGATGAGCAGTTCTTC. Encoded protein: CASALSSVDEQFF. Supplemented by reference TRBV12-5 and TRBJ2-1, the full variable domain reads DARVTQTPRHKVTEMGQEVTMRCQPILGHNTVFWYRQTMMQGLELLAYFRNRAPLDDSGMPKDRFSAEMPDATLATLKIQPSEPRDSAVYFCASALSSVDEQFFGPGTRLTVL.

This chain links TRBV6-5 with TRBJ2-7, with TRBD2 matching 8 bases. The germline gives CDR1 MNHEY, CDR2 SVGAGI. The CDR3 consists of 13 residues. With V trimmed by 4 bases and J by 9 bases, 8 bases remained unmatched. The CDR3 DNA reads as TGTGCCAGCAGTTTGAGCGGGAGTGTAGGGCAGTACTTC. Its protein product is CASSLSGSVGQYF.

This chain connects TRBV27 to TRBJ2-5; the D gene is possibly TRBD2 (6 bases). Between the trimmed V and J ends, which lost 2 bases and 1 base, there was a span of 11 bases. The CDR3 runs 15 residues. Germline V CDR1 and CDR2: MNHEY, SMNVEV (reference sequence). The CDR3 DNA follows: TGTGCCAGCAGTTTAAGTGGGAGGCCCCAAGAGACCCAGTACTTC. It encodes CASSLSGRPQETQYF.

The V and J genes are TRBV5-1 and TRBJ1-2, with no clear D. Germline lookup yields CDR1 SGHRS and CDR2 YFSETQ. V was cut by 2 bases and J by 6 bases, with 8 bases left in between. This CDR3 spans 12 amino acids. The DNA for the CDR3 is TGCGCCAGCAGCTTTGACGGCCATGGCTACACCTTC. Translation: CASSFDGHGYTF. The variable domain in full, with the rest retrieved from reference TRBV5-1 and TRBJ1-2, is KAGVTQTPRYLIKTRGQQVTLSCSPISGHRSVSWYQQTPGQGLQFLFEYFSETQRNKGNFPGRFSGRQFSNSRSEMNVSTLELGDSALYLCASSFDGHGYTFGSGTRLTVV.

The chain couples TRBV6-1 to TRBJ1-1, with TRBD1 matching over 8 bases. The V and J ends lost 3 bases and 1 base, in that order; junction bases with no gene match: 7. The length of the CDR3 is 16 residues. Germline assignment: CDR1 MNHNS and CDR2 SASEGT. In DNA form, the CDR3 reads TGTGCCAGCAGTGAGGGCAGGGGGCGATGGAACACTGAAGCTTTCTTT. Protein product: CASSEGRGRWNTEAFF.

This clone was counted once. The chain is built from TRBV28 and TRBJ2-7, with D perhaps TRBD2 (5 bases). Germline CDR1 MDHEN, CDR2 SYDVKM. The CDR3 runs to 13 residues. Deletions cut 6 bases from V and 4 bases from J, with 13 bases between. CDR3 protein: CASSRGRDYEQYF. CDR3 bases: TGTGCCAGCAGCCGAGGACGGGATTACGAGCAGTACTTC.

The rearrangement links TRBV20-1 to TRBJ2-1; maybe TRBD2 (5 bases). Per the germline V gene, CDR1 is DFQATT and CDR2 is SNEGSKA (reference sequence). This CDR3 is 11 amino acids long. V lost 3 bases and J 7 bases, leaving 7 bases between the germline ends. CDR3 amino acids: CSASGVNEQFF. DNA for the CDR3: TGCAGTGCTAGCGGGGTGAATGAGCAGTTCTTC.

This chain uses TRBV9 with TRBJ1-2, with 8 nucleotides matching TRBD1. Germline lookup yields CDR1 SGDLS and CDR2 YYNGEE. The length of the CDR3 is 14 residues. Trimming removed 3 bases from V and 8 bases from J; junction bases left unmatched: 9. The CDR3 DNA reads as TGTGCCAGCAGCGAGGGACAGGCCCTTTCAGGCTACACCTTC. Its protein product is CASSEGQALSGYTF.

This clone appeared a few times. V is TRBV7-2 and J is TRBJ2-5; D is uncertain. V lost 4 bases and J 4 bases, leaving 7 bases between the germline ends. This CDR3 contains 12 residues. The germline gives CDR1 SGHTA, CDR2 FQGNSA. The CDR3 DNA reads as TGTGCCAGCAGCTCCCTCCGAGAGACCCAGTACTTC. This gives the protein CASSSLRETQYF.

The chain is built from TRBV27 and TRBJ1-2; TRBD1 agrees at 9 bases. Germline V lookup: CDR1 MNHEY, CDR2 SMNVEV (reference sequence). The CDR3 runs to 19 residues. V gave up 4 bases and J gave up 7 bases; unmatched junction bases: 22. This CDR3 is CASSSHPGGEGQGLAGYTF. CDR3 nucleotide sequence: TGTGCCAGCAGTTCCCACCCCGGGGGGGAGGGACAGGGACTGGCTGGCTACACCTTC.

The sample holds a few counts of this clone. This sequence joins TRBV6-1 and TRBJ2-2; D call uncertain. With 7 bases removed from V and 3 bases from J, the gap between germline ends came to 12 bases. This CDR3 is built from 14 residues. The V gene's germline CDR1 is MNHNS and CDR2 SASEGT. In DNA, the CDR3 is TGTGCCAGCAATAGATCACCCCACACCGGGGAGCTGTTTTTT. Encoded protein: CASNRSPHTGELFF.

The genes are TRBV5-1 and TRBJ2-1, with 14 bases aligning to TRBD2. The ends lost 5 bases at V and 9 bases at J; junction bases unmatched: 7. Germline V gene sequence: CDR1 SGHRS, CDR2 YFSETQ. There are 15 residues in the CDR3. CDR3 nucleotides: TGCGCCAGCAGGTCCGGACTAGCGGGAGGAAGTGAGCAGTTCTTC. Translation: CASRSGLAGGSEQFF.

This chain links TRBV6-5 with TRBJ2-2; D call uncertain. V gave up 8 bases and J gave up 4 bases, with 14 bases separating them. The CDR3 loop spans 14 amino acids. Germline V gives CDR1 MNHEY, CDR2 SVGAGI. The CDR3 region has the DNA TGTGCCAGCCGGAGTTGGAGTGGCACCGGGGAGCTGTTTTTT. This gives the protein CASRSWSGTGELFF.

This clone was observed once. This chain links TRBV5-1 with TRBJ2-7, with a possible D match to TRBD2 (7 bases). Looked up from germline, CDR1 is SGHRS and CDR2 is YFSETQ. CDR3 length equals 16 residues. Trimming took 3 bases from V and 0 from J, leaving 16 bases between them. The CDR3 is CASSWSQGRGSYEQYF. In nucleotides, the CDR3 is TGCGCCAGCAGCTGGTCCCAGGGGAGGGGCTCCTACGAGCAGTACTTC.

This clone was seen a single time. The chain links TRBV28 to TRBJ2-7; D call uncertain. Germline CDR1 is MDHEN and CDR2 is SYDVKM. The CDR3 is 10 amino acids. Deletions cut 3 bases from V and 6 bases from J, with 3 bases between. The CDR3 nucleotides read TGTGCCAGCAGTTTTACCGAGCAGTACTTC. Residues: CASSFTEQYF.

There are a few counts of this clone. The CDR3 is CASSPPGTGQGTEKLFF. The CDR3 DNA reads as TGTGCCAGCTCACCACCTGGCACGGGACAGGGGACTGAAAAACTGTTTTTT. The rearrangement uses TRBV18 and TRBJ1-4; 10 bases fit TRBD1. The germline V gene encodes CDR1 KGHSH and CDR2 LQKENI. This CDR3 is 17 amino acids long. After removal of 0 bases from V and 7 bases from J, the junction contained 8 bases not matched to a gene.

Concerning this clone: At the DNA level, this CDR3 is encoded by other sequences in the same sample as well. The gene calls are TRBV6-1 and TRBJ2-1; no firm D call. V was shortened by 3 bases and J by 4 bases, with 4 bases between the two germline ends. This CDR3 contains 12 residues. Germline loops: CDR1 MNHNS, CDR2 SASEGT. Here the CDR3 DNA reads TGTGCCAGCAGTGAGAGGTACAATGAGCAGTTCTTC. Translated: CASSERYNEQFF.

The rearrangement links TRBV4-2 to TRBJ2-7; the match to TRBD2 covers 11 bases. Looked up from germline, CDR1 is LGHNA and CDR2 is YNFKEQ. The ends lost 4 bases at V and 7 bases at J; junction bases unmatched: 12. This CDR3 spans 16 amino acids. CDR3 amino acids: CASSRIAGGPSGEQYF. DNA of the CDR3: TGTGCCAGCAGCCGCATAGCGGGAGGGCCCTCTGGGGAGCAGTACTTC.

The chain carries TRBV6-5 and TRBJ1-2; D is unclear. Germline CDR1 reads MNHEY; CDR2 reads SVGAGI. This CDR3 spans 16 amino acids. V gave up 2 bases and J gave up 5 bases, with 18 bases separating them. The CDR3 nucleotides are TGTGCCAGCAGTTACGCCCCCAACGGTCCTCTTTATGGCTACACCTTC. This sequence encodes CASSYAPNGPLYGYTF.

The genes are TRBV2 and TRBJ2-7; D might be TRBD1 (8 bases). In germline, CDR1 is SNHLY, CDR2 FYNNEI. Trimming took 7 bases from V and 5 from J, leaving 21 bases between them. CDR3 length: 15 residues. The CDR3 coding sequence is TGTGCCAGCATACGAACACAGGGGGGGGTCGACGAGCAGTACTTC. It translates to CASIRTQGGVDEQYF.

This clone has only a few counts. The genes are TRBV11-3 and TRBJ1-3; D not resolved. This CDR3 has 13 amino acids. V gave up 5 bases and J gave up 0 bases, with 5 bases separating them. Germline V gene sequence: CDR1 SGHNT, CDR2 YENEEA. CDR3: CASSGNSGNTIYF. The CDR3, as DNA: TGTGCCAGCAGCGGCAACTCTGGAAACACCATATATTTT.

The CDR3 DNA reads as TGTGCCAGCACCCCACTAGCGGGCTGGTTCGCGAACACCGGGGAGCTGTTTTTT. It translates to CASTPLAGWFANTGELFF. The V call is TRBV28, the J call TRBJ2-2, with 9 bases aligning to TRBD2. Trimming cost V 7 bases and J 0 bases; bases outside gene matches: 12. The CDR3 is 18 residues long. The germline gives CDR1 MDHEN, CDR2 SYDVKM.

This clone was counted between two and nine times. The chain links TRBV27 to TRBJ2-3; D may be TRBD2 (5 bases). The V gene's germline CDR1 is MNHEY and CDR2 SMNVEV (reference sequence). The ends were cut back, 7 bases at V and 6 bases at J, with 17 bases in the middle. The CDR3 has 14 residues. The CDR3: CASMRRVPLDTQYF. DNA of the CDR3: TGTGCCAGCATGCGGCGGGTTCCCTTGGATACGCAGTATTTT.

This chain joins TRBV6-6 and TRBJ2-7, with 8 bases matching TRBD1. The CDR3 has 14 amino acids. Germline trimming cut 6 bases from V and 3 bases from J; bases unmatched to any gene: 7. Germline-derived CDR1 and CDR2 are MNHNY and SVGAGI (reference sequence). CDR3 protein: CASSQDRELYEQYF. The CDR3 DNA sequence: TGTGCCAGCAGCCAGGACAGGGAGCTCTACGAGCAGTACTTC.

The rearrangement uses TRBV27 and TRBJ1-5; D is perhaps TRBD1 (6 bases). The CDR3 extends over 15 amino acids. Germline CDR1 MNHEY, CDR2 SMNVEV (reference sequence). With 8 bases removed from V and 4 bases from J, the gap between germline ends came to 18 bases. CDR3 sequence: CASSEGTWRNQPQHF. CDR3 nucleotides: TGTGCCAGCTCAGAGGGGACATGGCGAAATCAGCCCCAGCATTTT.

As regards this clone: One end of the junction is discordant with germline, which a read error may explain. The chain uses TRBV2 and TRBJ1-1; perhaps TRBD1 as D (6 bases). CDR3 length equals 14 residues. Per the germline V gene, CDR1 is SNHLY and CDR2 is FYNNEI. DNA of the CDR3: TGTGCCAGCAGGTATGGGTTTGGGGGCACTGAAGTTTTCTTT. Translated: CASRYGFGGTEVFF.

This clone came up once. This chain joins TRBV5-1 and TRBJ2-3, with TRBD2 matching over 7 bases. This CDR3 comprises 14 residues. Germline lookup yields CDR1 SGHRS and CDR2 YFSETQ. V was clipped by 7 bases and J by 2 bases; unmatched bases: 7. CDR3 protein: CASAGTKPTDTQYF. CDR3 nucleotide sequence: TGCGCCAGCGCTGGGACTAAACCCACAGATACGCAGTATTTT.

Turning to this clone: This sample also contains other DNA sequences that code for the same CDR3. The rearrangement uses TRBV7-3 and TRBJ2-3; D is unresolved. The V and J ends lost 2 bases and 0 bases respectively, with 3 bases between them. The CDR3 is made up of 13 amino acids. Germline loops: CDR1 SGHTA, CDR2 FQGTGA. DNA for the CDR3: TGTGCCAGCAGCTTAGGCAGCACAGATACGCAGTATTTT. Translating it yields CASSLGSTDTQYF.